Below are 16 T cell receptor beta chains sequenced from a single sample in a study of T-cell memory formation after mild COVID-19. TCRdb re-analysed the 5' RACE reads in MiXCR, keeping a single row per CDR3 protein. This sample has fewer than 250,000 distinct CDR3 sequences; over 9.5% occur once, and the top ten carry approximately 2.8%. Material: PBMCs or a T cell subset sorted from them (not recorded which). These TCRs come from a man aged 18 to 29 who had mild COVID-19 (a few samples of this study predate the infection). Cell type and time point are not known.

The chain links TRBV6-1 to TRBJ2-7; D may be TRBD1 or TRBD2 (5 bases each). The CDR3 is 16 amino acids. The germline CDR1 and CDR2 sequences are MNHNS and SASEGT. With 2 bases removed from V and 3 bases from J, the gap between germline ends came to 17 bases. The CDR3 sequence: CASSEMGQGVVYEQYF. The CDR3 nucleotides are TGTGCCAGCAGTGAAATGGGGCAGGGAGTCGTCTACGAGCAGTACTTC.

The J gene is TRBJ2-5, the V gene TRBV28; TRBD2 is a possible D gene (5 bases). The germline V and J ends were trimmed by 3 bases and 1 base, with 12 bases remaining between them. This CDR3 has 15 residues. Germline V gene data show CDR1 as MDHEN and CDR2 as SYDVKM. The CDR3 bases are TGTGCCAGCAGTTTCCTCGGGAAGAGCCAAGAGACCCAGTACTTC. Its protein is CASSFLGKSQETQYF.

This clonotype has just a few counts. The CDR3, as DNA: TGTGCCAGCAGCTTCCGGGACAGGTCCTATAATTCACCCCTCCACTTT. Translated: CASSFRDRSYNSPLHF. The chain couples TRBV11-2 to TRBJ1-6; 8 bases map to TRBD1. The CDR3 totals 16 residues. From germline, CDR1 is SGHAT and CDR2 FQNNGV. After removal of 3 bases from V and 1 base from J, the junction contained 2 bases not matched to a gene.

This clonotype was counted only a few times. The rearrangement uses TRBV7-9 and TRBJ2-1, with 9 bases fitting TRBD2. Trimming removed 2 bases from V and 15 bases from J; junction bases left unmatched: 5. The length of the CDR3 is 12 residues. The V gene's germline CDR1 is SEHNR and CDR2 FQNEAQ (reference sequence). In DNA form, the CDR3 reads TGTGCCAGCAGCTTAACGCGGGGGGGCCCGTTCTTC. Amino acid sequence: CASSLTRGGPFF. Looking up the rest from reference TRBV7-9 and TRBJ2-1 gives the full variable domain: DTGVSQNPRHKITKRGQNVTFRCDPISEHNRLYWYRQTLGQGPEFLTYFQNEAQLEKSRLLSDRFSAERPKGSFSTLEIQRTEQGDSAMYLCASSLTRGGPFFGPGTRLTVL.

In nucleotides, the CDR3 is TGTGCCAGCAGCTGGACAGGGAGGGGGAACACTGAAGCTTTCTTT. Residues: CASSWTGRGNTEAFF. The genes are TRBV7-9 and TRBJ1-1; 8 bases map to TRBD1. Germline V gene data show CDR1 as SEHNR and CDR2 as FQNEAQ (reference sequence). The V segment lost 4 bases and the J segment 1 base; nucleotides outside the gene matches: 5. The CDR3 is 15 residues long.

The CDR3 DNA sequence: TGTGCCAGCAGCGGTTCCTATAGCGGGGGGGAGCGAGATACGCAGTATTTT. Residues: CASSGSYSGGERDTQYF. V gene TRBV5-6 combines with J gene TRBJ2-3; 11 nucleotides match TRBD2. This CDR3 spans 17 amino acids. Germline CDR1 reads SGHDT; CDR2 reads YYEEEE. The J segment lost 5 bases and the V segment lost 4 bases, leaving 12 bases of the junction unmatched. Drawing the rest from reference TRBV5-6 and TRBJ2-3, the complete variable domain is DAGVTQSPTHLIKTRGQQVTLRCSPKSGHDTVSWYQQALGQGPQFIFQYYEEEERQRGNFPDRFSGHQFPNYSSELNVNALLLGDSALYLCASSGSYSGGERDTQYFGPGTRLTVL.

The V call is TRBV7-2, the J call TRBJ1-6; D is ambiguous. CDR1 SGHTA and CDR2 FQGNSA come from the germline V gene. The CDR3 has 20 residues. V was clipped by 4 bases and J by 11 bases, with 33 bases between them. The CDR3 is CASSSYTPRTVRAPGAPLHF. As DNA, the CDR3 is TGTGCCAGCAGCTCTTATACCCCCCGTACCGTCCGGGCCCCAGGAGCACCCCTCCACTTT.

The chain uses TRBV7-3 and TRBJ2-7; D gene unclear. Trimming removed 5 bases from V and 7 bases from J, with 12 bases in between. The germline V gene has CDR1 SGHTA and CDR2 FQGTGA. The CDR3 is 12 residues long. CDR3 sequence reads: CASSDWFGEQYF. The DNA of the CDR3 is TGTGCCAGCAGCGACTGGTTCGGGGAGCAGTACTTC. The full variable domain, in which reference TRBV7-3 and TRBJ2-7 provide the parts outside the CDR3, is GAGVSQTPSNKVTEKGKYVELRCDPISGHTALYWYRQSLGQGPEFLIYFQGTGAADDSGLPNDRFFAVRPEGSVSTLKIQRTERGDSAVYLCASSDWFGEQYFGPGTRLTVT.

The genes are TRBV18 and TRBJ2-1; the match to TRBD2 covers 9 bases. Germline assignment: CDR1 KGHSH and CDR2 LQKENI. The CDR3 consists of 15 residues. Losses at the gene ends were 6 bases for V and 5 bases for J; bases not matched to a gene: 8. In nucleotides, the CDR3 is TGTGCCAGCTCGCTTAGCGGGGGCCACGACAATGAGCAGTTCTTC. Residues: CASSLSGGHDNEQFF.

This clonotype has a handful of counts. The V gene is TRBV5-1, the J gene TRBJ2-2; perhaps TRBD1 as D (6 bases). V lost 1 base and J lost 4, with 11 bases in between. Germline V lookup: CDR1 SGHRS, CDR2 YFSETQ. This CDR3 has 15 residues. CDR3 DNA: TGCGCCAGCAGCTTGTCCGGGACAAGCACCGGGGAGCTGTTTTTT. Translation gives CASSLSGTSTGELFF.

The CDR3 bases are TGTGCCAGCAGCCAAGAACGGGGCGAAAAACTGTTTTTT. It is translated as CASSQERGEKLFF. The V and J genes are TRBV4-2 and TRBJ1-4; tentative D call: TRBD1 (5 bases). The CDR3 consists of 13 residues. The germline V gene encodes CDR1 LGHNA and CDR2 YNFKEQ. Trimming stripped 0 bases from V and 8 bases from J, with 7 bases between.

The genes are TRBV7-2 and TRBJ2-5, with D perhaps matching TRBD1 or TRBD2 (6 bases each). The CDR3 has 14 amino acids. V was cut by 4 bases and J by 9 bases, with 18 bases left in between. The germline V gene has CDR1 SGHTA and CDR2 FQGNSA. The CDR3 reads CASSSTGAPGAQYF. The CDR3 bases are TGTGCCAGCAGCTCGACGGGGGCCCCCGGGGCCCAGTACTTC.

This clonotype was counted at least ten times. Here the CDR3 reads CASSLGAGGPGELFF. In nucleotides, the CDR3 is TGTGCCAGCAGCTTAGGGGCGGGGGGCCCCGGGGAGCTGTTTTTT. The chain links TRBV7-3 to TRBJ2-2; 8 bases are a match to TRBD2. Germline CDR1 reads SGHTA; CDR2 reads FQGTGA. V dropped 2 bases and J dropped 6; count of bases not matched to a gene: 5. This CDR3 contains 15 residues. The entire variable domain, with the rest obtained from reference TRBV7-3 and TRBJ2-2, is as follows: GAGVSQTPSNKVTEKGKYVELRCDPISGHTALYWYRQSLGQGPEFLIYFQGTGAADDSGLPNDRFFAVRPEGSVSTLKIQRTERGDSAVYLCASSLGAGGPGELFFGEGSRLTVL.

This rearrangement joins TRBV5-1 to TRBJ2-1; 10 bases are a match to TRBD1. The junction had 3 bases not matched to a gene; V was cut back by 3 bases and J by 0 bases. The CDR3 spans 16 residues. Germline V CDR1 and CDR2: SGHRS, YFSETQ. The CDR3 region has the DNA TGCGCCAGCAGCTGGGGACAGGGGAGCTCCTACAATGAGCAGTTCTTC. Protein product: CASSWGQGSSYNEQFF.

V and J are TRBV5-1 and TRBJ1-2; unclear D gene. The germline CDR1 and CDR2 sequences are SGHRS and YFSETQ. The V and J ends lost 0 bases and 1 base respectively, with 7 bases between them. The CDR3 loop spans 14 amino acids. The CDR3 sequence: CASSLESHNYGYTF. As DNA, the CDR3 is TGCGCCAGCAGCTTGGAGAGCCATAACTATGGCTACACCTTC.

The chain combines TRBV7-8 with TRBJ1-5, with 10 bases that match TRBD1. Germline CDR1 SGHVS, CDR2 FQNEAQ. The CDR3 has 15 amino acids. V lost 5 bases, J lost 3 bases, and 4 bases stayed unmatched. The CDR3 DNA follows: TGTGCCAGCAGCAGGGGACAGGGGAACAATCAGCCCCAGCATTTT. Protein sequence: CASSRGQGNNQPQHF. The whole variable domain, filled in from reference TRBV7-8 and TRBJ1-5, reads GAGVSQSPRYKVAKRGQDVALRCDPISGHVSLFWYQQALGQGPEFLTYFQNEAQLDKSGLPSDRFFAERPEGSVSTLKIQRTQQEDSAVYLCASSRGQGNNQPQHFGDGTRLSIL.